These 17 T cell receptor beta chains were sequenced from one sample in a study of breast tumors, draining lymph nodes, adjacent tissues. From the multiplex PCR reads, TCRdb called clonotypes with MiXCR, one entry per CDR3 protein. The table has some 200,000 distinct CDR3 sequences, 31% seen once; the top ten hold 4.3%. Axillary draining lymph nodes of breast cancer patients supplied the node samples. Sequencing input: axillary lymph node tissue. The source is a female donor with breast cancer. Some clones in this sample may be carry-over from other donors' samples.

This clonotype was seen more than once but under ten times. The CDR3 nucleotides are TGTGCCAGCAGTCCGCAGGACAGGGCAGCCTTCAGGAACATTCAGTACTTC. Translated: CASSPQDRAAFRNIQYF. V usage is TRBV6-6 and J usage is TRBJ2-4; TRBD1 agrees at 8 bases. Trimming at V came to 5 bases and at J to 7 bases, leaving 16 bases not matched to a gene. Germline CDR1 is MNHNY and CDR2 is SVGAGI (reference sequence). The CDR3 contains 17 residues.

Comment on this clonotype: Being one base from a much bigger clone, this may be a read error. The conserved final phenylalanine or tryptophan is absent from the CDR3, which likely points to a read error. The J gene is TRBJ1-5, the V gene TRBV19; 8 bases line up with TRBD1. The length of the CDR3 is 16 residues. V lost 3 bases to trimming and J lost 3 bases; unmatched junction nucleotides: 7. Germline CDR1 is LNHDA and CDR2 is SQIVND (reference sequence). CDR3 DNA: TGTGCCAGTAGTATTCGCCCGACAGGGGCCAATCAGCCCCAGCATTCT. As protein: CASSIRPTGANQPQHS.

This clonotype was detected only a few times. This chain connects TRBV6-2 or TRBV6-3 to TRBJ2-5, with 7 bases fitting TRBD1. In germline, CDR1 is MNHEY, CDR2 SVGEGT. The CDR3 runs 14 residues. Unmatched junction bases numbered 6, after V lost 8 bases and J lost 0 bases. CDR3 DNA: TGTGCCAGCCAGACAGGGCCAAACCAAGAGACCCAGTACTTC. It encodes CASQTGPNQETQYF.

CDR3 in amino acids: CASSFPGELFF. The DNA of the CDR3 is TGTGCCAGCAGTTTCCCCGGGGAGCTGTTTTTT. V gene TRBV12-3 or TRBV12-4 combines with J gene TRBJ2-2, with D unresolved. V shed 3 bases and J shed 6 bases, with 2 bases lying between them. CDR3 length: 11 residues.

Concerning this clonotype itself: The junction departs from germline at one end; a sequencing error may be responsible. This chain uses TRBV7-7 with TRBJ2-7; 10 nucleotides line up with TRBD1. Per the germline V gene, CDR1 is SSHAT and CDR2 is FNYEAQ (reference sequence). This CDR3 has 14 residues. The DNA of the CDR3 is TGTGCTAGCAGCTTGCGGACAGGGGGCTACGAGCAGTACTTC. Translated, it gives CASSLRTGGYEQYF. The whole variable domain, remainder taken from reference TRBV7-7 and TRBJ2-7, is GAGVSQSPRYKVTKRGQDVTLRCDPISSHATLYWYQQALGQGPEFLTYFNYEAQPDKSGLPSDRFSAERPEGSISTLTIQRTEQRDSAMYRCASSLRTGGYEQYFGPGTRLTVT.

This clonotype was seen at least ten times. The chain couples TRBV9 to TRBJ2-3; D remains unclear. The CDR3 extends over 14 amino acids. Germline CDR1 SGDLS, CDR2 YYNGEE. V lost 0 bases to trimming and J lost 0 bases, with 5 bases between them. For the CDR3, the DNA is TGTGCCAGCAGCGTAGGGAGAAGCACAGATACGCAGTATTTT. Amino acids: CASSVGRSTDTQYF.

This clonotype occurred a few times. This chain uses TRBV7-9 with TRBJ1-1, with D unresolved. Germline assignment: CDR1 SEHNR and CDR2 FQNEAQ (reference sequence). V shed 5 bases and J shed 0 bases, with 13 bases lying between them. The CDR3 covers 15 residues. The DNA of the CDR3 is TGTGCCAGCAGCCCGTTGGGAGACTTGAACACTGAAGCTTTCTTT. Translation gives CASSPLGDLNTEAFF.

About this clonotype: This may be a read error, as it is one base from a much larger clone. No conserved phenylalanine or tryptophan is present at the end of the CDR3, so a read error is the likely explanation. The rearrangement uses TRBV20-1 and TRBJ1-5; the D gene is possibly TRBD1 (6 bases). V shed 3 bases and J shed 4 bases, with 10 bases lying between them. Germline-derived CDR1 and CDR2 are DFQATT and SNEGSKA (reference sequence). The CDR3 extends over 13 amino acids. The CDR3 coding sequence is TGCAGTGCTAGTGGGCAGGGGAATCAGCCCCAGCATCTT. Encoded protein: CSASGQGNQPQHL.

Ten or more counts support this clonotype. V usage is TRBV20-1 and J usage is TRBJ1-4; the match to TRBD1 covers 10 bases. Germline CDR1 DFQATT, CDR2 SNEGSKA (reference sequence). The CDR3 has 15 residues. V shed 0 bases, J shed 6 bases, and the junction held 4 bases outside the gene matches. Here the CDR3 reads CSAREVGTGDEKLFF. CDR3 nucleotide sequence: TGCAGTGCTAGAGAAGTTGGGACAGGGGATGAAAAACTGTTTTTT.

This clonotype was observed many times. V usage is TRBV12-3 or TRBV12-4 and J usage is TRBJ1-2, with a tentative D call TRBD1 (5 bases). The CDR3 totals 14 residues. The germline V and J ends were trimmed by 1 base and 8 bases, with 14 bases remaining between them. The CDR3 sequence is CASSLEGSPQGYTF. In DNA, the CDR3 is TGTGCCAGCAGTTTAGAGGGGTCCCCACAGGGCTACACCTTC.

This clonotype occurred many times. This chain uses TRBV7-9 with TRBJ2-3, with 7 bases lining up with TRBD2. The V gene end was trimmed by 5 bases and the J gene end by 0 bases; junction bases not matched to a gene: 11. This CDR3 contains 17 residues. Germline CDR1 is SEHNR and CDR2 is FQNEAQ (reference sequence). CDR3 sequence (DNA): TGTGCCAGCAGCCACCCGGTGGCGGGGGTCAGCACAGATACGCAGTATTTT. Translating gives CASSHPVAGVSTDTQYF. Combining the CDR3 with reference TRBV7-9 and TRBJ2-3 gives the whole variable domain DTGVSQNPRHKITKRGQNVTFRCDPISEHNRLYWYRQTLGQGPEFLTYFQNEAQLEKSRLLSDRFSAERPKGSFSTLEIQRTEQGDSAMYLCASSHPVAGVSTDTQYFGPGTRLTVL.

Worth noting for this clonotype: This is likely a read error, given that the CDR3 carries no conserved phenylalanine or tryptophan at its end. The CDR3: CASSRARGSYEQYH. The CDR3 DNA reads TGTGCCAGCAGCCGCGCGCGGGGGAGCTACGAGCAGTACCAC. The chain uses TRBV7-9 and TRBJ2-7; 7 positions agree with TRBD2. Trimming cost V 5 bases and J 3 bases; bases outside gene matches: 7. Germline values: CDR1 SEHNR, CDR2 FQNEAQ (reference sequence). This CDR3 comprises 14 residues.

As regards this clonotype: A single base separates this from a much larger clone, so it may be a read error. J is TRBJ2-1 and V is TRBV7-9, with D tentatively TRBD1 or TRBD2 (6 bases each). CDR1 is SEHNR, CDR2 FQNEAQ, per germline (reference sequence). This CDR3 region has 14 residues. CDR3 nucleotide sequence: TGTGCCAGCAGCTTATACAGGGAGGTGGATGAGCTGTTCTTC. Translating gives CASSLYREVDELFF. Together with reference TRBV7-9 and TRBJ2-1, the CDR3 gives the full variable domain: DTGVSQNPRHKITKRGQNVTFRCDPISEHNRLYWYRQTLGQGPEFLTYFQNEAQLEKSRLLSDRFSAERPKGSFSTLEIQRTEQGDSAMYLCASSLYREVDELFFGPGTRLTVL.

This clonotype was seen at least ten times. The chain couples TRBV12-3 or TRBV12-4 to TRBJ1-2; TRBD1 aligns across 7 bases. The CDR3 is 14 residues long. With 6 bases clipped from V and 4 bases from J, the junction kept 8 bases outside the gene matches. The CDR3 sequence is CASSNVQGSYGYTF. The CDR3 nucleotides are TGTGCCAGCAGCAACGTACAGGGGTCCTATGGCTACACCTTC.

Of note for this clonotype: Sequence at one end of the junction differs from germline and may be a read error. The chain has TRBV2 and TRBJ2-5; weak D call: TRBD2 (6 bases). The CDR3 consists of 11 residues. Germline CDR1 and CDR2: SNHLY and FYNNEI. CDR3 coding DNA: TGTACCAGCGCGGGGAGAGAGACCTGGTACTTC. Its translation is CTSAGRETWYF.

The table lists this clonotype with many counts. This chain joins TRBV20-1 and TRBJ2-3; 10 bases agree with TRBD1. The length of the CDR3 is 14 residues. V was pared by 6 bases and J by 3 bases, with 6 bases of the junction left unmatched. The germline V gene encodes CDR1 DFQATT and CDR2 SNEGSKA (reference sequence). As DNA, the CDR3 is TGCAGTGCAACCCGACAGGGGGCAACAGATACGCAGTATTTT. Its protein is CSATRQGATDTQYF.

The chain couples TRBV4-3 to TRBJ2-2, with 8 bases that match TRBD2. The CDR3 consists of 15 residues. Germline-derived CDR1 and CDR2 are LGHNA and YSLEER. V lost 0 bases and J lost 6; bases outside the gene matches: 3. The CDR3 sequence: CASSQDRGGSGELFF. The CDR3 nucleotides read TGCGCCAGCAGCCAAGATCGGGGGGGCTCCGGGGAGCTGTTTTTT.